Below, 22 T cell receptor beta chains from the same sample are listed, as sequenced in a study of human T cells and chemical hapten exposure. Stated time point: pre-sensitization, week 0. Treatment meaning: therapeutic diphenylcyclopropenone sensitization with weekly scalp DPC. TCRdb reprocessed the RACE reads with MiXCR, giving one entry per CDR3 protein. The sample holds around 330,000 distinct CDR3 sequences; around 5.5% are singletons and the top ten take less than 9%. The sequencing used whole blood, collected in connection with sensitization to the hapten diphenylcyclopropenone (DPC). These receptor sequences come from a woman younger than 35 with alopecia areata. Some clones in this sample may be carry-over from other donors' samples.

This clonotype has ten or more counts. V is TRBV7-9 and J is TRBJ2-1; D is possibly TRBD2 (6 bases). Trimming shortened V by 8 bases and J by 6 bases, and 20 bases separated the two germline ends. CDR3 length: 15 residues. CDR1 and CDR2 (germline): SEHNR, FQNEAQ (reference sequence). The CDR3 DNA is TGTGCCAGCTTAAGGGCCCCAGTGGGAGGCAATGAGCAGTTCTTC. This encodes CASLRAPVGGNEQFF.

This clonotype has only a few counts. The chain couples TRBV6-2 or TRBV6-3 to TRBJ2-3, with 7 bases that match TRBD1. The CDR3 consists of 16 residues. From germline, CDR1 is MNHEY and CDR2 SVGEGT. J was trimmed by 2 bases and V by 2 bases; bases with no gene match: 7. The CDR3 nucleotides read TGTGCCAGCAGTTACCCCGACAGGGTGCACACAGATACGCAGTATTTT. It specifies CASSYPDRVHTDTQYF.

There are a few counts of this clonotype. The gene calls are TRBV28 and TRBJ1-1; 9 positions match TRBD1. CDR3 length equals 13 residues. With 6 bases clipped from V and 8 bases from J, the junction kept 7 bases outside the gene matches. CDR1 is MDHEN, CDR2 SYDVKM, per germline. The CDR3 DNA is TGTGCCAGCAGGAAATACGACAGGGGGGAAGCTTTCTTT. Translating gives CASRKYDRGEAFF.

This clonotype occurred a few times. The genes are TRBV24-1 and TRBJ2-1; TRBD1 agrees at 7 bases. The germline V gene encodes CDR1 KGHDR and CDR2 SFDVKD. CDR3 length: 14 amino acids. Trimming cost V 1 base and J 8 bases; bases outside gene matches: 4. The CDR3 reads CATSDFDRVYEQFF. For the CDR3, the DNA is TGTGCCACCAGTGATTTTGACAGGGTCTATGAGCAGTTCTTC.

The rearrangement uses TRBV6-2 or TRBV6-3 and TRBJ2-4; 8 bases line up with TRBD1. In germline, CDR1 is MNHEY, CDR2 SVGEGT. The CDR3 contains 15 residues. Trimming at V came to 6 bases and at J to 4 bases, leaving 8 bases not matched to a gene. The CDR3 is CASSTTRTGKNIQYF. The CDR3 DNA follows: TGTGCCAGCAGCACCACCCGGACAGGGAAAAACATTCAGTACTTC.

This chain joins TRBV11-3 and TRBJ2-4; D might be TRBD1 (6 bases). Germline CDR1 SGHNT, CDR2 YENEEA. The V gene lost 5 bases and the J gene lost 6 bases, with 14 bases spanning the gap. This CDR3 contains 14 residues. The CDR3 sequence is CASSHRDEGNIQYF. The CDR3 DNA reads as TGTGCCAGCAGCCACAGGGACGAGGGAAACATTCAGTACTTC.

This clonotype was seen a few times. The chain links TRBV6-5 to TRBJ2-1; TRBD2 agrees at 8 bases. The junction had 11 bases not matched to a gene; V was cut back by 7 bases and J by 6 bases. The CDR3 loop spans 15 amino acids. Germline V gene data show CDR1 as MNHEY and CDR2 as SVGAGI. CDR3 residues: CASTSPRGGFNEQFF. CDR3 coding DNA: TGTGCCAGCACCTCCCCACGGGGGGGATTCAATGAGCAGTTCTTC.

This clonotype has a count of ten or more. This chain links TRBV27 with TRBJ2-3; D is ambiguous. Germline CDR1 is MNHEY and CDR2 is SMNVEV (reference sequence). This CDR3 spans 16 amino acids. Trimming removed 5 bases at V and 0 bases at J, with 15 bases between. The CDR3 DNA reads TGTGCCAGCAGTCCTCGGACGGCCGGAAGCACAGATACGCAGTATTTT. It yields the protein CASSPRTAGSTDTQYF.

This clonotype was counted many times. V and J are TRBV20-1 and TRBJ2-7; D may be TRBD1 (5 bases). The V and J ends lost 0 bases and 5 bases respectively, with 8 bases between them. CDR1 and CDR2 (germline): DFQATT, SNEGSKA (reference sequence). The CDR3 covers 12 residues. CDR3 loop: CSARETADEQYF. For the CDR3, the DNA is TGCAGTGCTAGAGAGACAGCTGACGAGCAGTACTTC.

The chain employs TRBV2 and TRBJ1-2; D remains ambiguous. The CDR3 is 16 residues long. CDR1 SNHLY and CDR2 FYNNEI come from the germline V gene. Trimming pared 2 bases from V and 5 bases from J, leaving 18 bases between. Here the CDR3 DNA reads TGTGCCAGCAGTGAAACGGGCAGGTCGCGCTTTTATGGCTACACCTTC. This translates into CASSETGRSRFYGYTF.

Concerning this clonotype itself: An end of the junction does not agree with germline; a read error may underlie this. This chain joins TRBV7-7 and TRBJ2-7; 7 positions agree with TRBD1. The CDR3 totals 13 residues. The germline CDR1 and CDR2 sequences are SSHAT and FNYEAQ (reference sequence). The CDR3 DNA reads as TGTGCTAGCAGCTTAGGGGGCGGTAAGGAGCAGTACTTC. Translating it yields CASSLGGGKEQYF.

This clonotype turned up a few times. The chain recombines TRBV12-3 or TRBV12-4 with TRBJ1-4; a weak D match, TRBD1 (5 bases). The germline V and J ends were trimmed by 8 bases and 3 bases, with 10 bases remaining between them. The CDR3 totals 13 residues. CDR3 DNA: TGTGCCAGCGGGAGGGACGCTAATGAAAAACTGTTTTTT. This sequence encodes CASGRDANEKLFF.

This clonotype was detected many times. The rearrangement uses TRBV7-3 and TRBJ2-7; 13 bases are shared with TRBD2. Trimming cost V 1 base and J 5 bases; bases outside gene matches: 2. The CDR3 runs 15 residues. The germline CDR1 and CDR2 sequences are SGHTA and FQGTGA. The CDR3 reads CASSLSGTSGDEQYF. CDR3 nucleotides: TGTGCCAGCAGCTTAAGCGGGACTAGCGGGGACGAGCAGTACTTC.

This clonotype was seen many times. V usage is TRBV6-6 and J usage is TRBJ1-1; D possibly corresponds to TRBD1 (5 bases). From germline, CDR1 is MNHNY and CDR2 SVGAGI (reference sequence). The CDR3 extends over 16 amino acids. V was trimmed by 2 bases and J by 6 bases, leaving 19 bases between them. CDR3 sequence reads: CASSYGVGAENPEAFF. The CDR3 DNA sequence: TGTGCCAGCAGTTACGGGGTTGGGGCTGAAAATCCTGAAGCTTTCTTT.

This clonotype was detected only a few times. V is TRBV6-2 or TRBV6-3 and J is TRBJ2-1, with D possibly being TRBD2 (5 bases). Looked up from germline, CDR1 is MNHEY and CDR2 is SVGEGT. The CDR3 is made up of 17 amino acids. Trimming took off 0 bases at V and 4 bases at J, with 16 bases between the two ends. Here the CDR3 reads CASSYSQFGRTYNEQFF. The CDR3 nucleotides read TGTGCCAGCAGTTACTCGCAATTCGGACGGACTTACAATGAGCAGTTCTTC.

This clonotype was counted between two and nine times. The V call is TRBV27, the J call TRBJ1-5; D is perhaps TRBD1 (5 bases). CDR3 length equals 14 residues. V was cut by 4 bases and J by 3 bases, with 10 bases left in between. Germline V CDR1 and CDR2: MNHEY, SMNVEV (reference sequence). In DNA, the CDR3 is TGTGCCAGCAGTTACTTGGGACCCAATCAGCCCCAGCATTTT. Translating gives CASSYLGPNQPQHF.

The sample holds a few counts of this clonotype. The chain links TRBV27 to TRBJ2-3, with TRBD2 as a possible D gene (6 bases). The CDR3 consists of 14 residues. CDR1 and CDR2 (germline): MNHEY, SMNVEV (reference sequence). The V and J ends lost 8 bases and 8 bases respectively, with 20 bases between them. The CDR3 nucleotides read TGTGCCAGCGCCGGGGGAGGTACCCGAGGTACGCAGTATTTT. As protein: CASAGGGTRGTQYF.

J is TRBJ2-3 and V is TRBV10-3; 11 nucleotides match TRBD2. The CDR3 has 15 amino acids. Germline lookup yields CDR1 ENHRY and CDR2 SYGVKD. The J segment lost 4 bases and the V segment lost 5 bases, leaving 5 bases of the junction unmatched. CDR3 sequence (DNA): TGTGCCATCAGTTTAGCGGGGGGGCCGGCAGATACGCAGTATTTT. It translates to CAISLAGGPADTQYF.

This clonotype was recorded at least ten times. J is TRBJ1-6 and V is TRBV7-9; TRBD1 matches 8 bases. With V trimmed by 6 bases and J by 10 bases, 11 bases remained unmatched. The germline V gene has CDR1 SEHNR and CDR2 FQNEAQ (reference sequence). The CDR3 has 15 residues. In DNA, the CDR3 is TGTGCCAGCAGTTCCGGACAGGGTGTAGGGTCACCCCTCCACTTT. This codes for CASSSGQGVGSPLHF.

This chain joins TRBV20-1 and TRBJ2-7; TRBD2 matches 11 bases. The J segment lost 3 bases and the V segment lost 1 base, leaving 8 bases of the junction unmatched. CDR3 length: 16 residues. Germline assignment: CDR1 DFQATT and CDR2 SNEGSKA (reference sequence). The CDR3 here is CSARVPSGGLLYEQYF. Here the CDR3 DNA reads TGCAGTGCTAGAGTCCCTAGCGGGGGGCTCCTCTACGAGCAGTACTTC.

CDR3 amino acids: CASSPGTGGSEKLFF. The CDR3 DNA is TGTGCCAGCAGCCCTGGGACAGGAGGTAGTGAAAAACTGTTTTTT. The J gene is TRBJ1-4, the V gene TRBV6-4, with 8 bases aligning to TRBD1. The germline gives CDR1 MRHNA, CDR2 SNTAGT. J gave up 7 bases and V 6 bases, and 10 bases lay outside the gene matches. This CDR3 is built from 15 residues.

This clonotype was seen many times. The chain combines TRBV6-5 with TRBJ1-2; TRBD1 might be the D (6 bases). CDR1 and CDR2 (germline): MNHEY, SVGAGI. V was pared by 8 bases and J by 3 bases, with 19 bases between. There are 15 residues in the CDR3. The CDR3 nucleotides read TGTGCCAGCCTCCCGGGACACGCAAATCACTATGGCTACACCTTC. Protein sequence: CASLPGHANHYGYTF.